Here is one TCR beta chain with its context. Patients of the Seattle cohort, enrolled during active infection, were followed longitudinally. As processed by the authors: Counts of nucleated cells, estimated from reference gene primer amplification, were obtained. Sequencing used immunoSEQ multiplex PCR; TCRdb keeps in-frame clones, though not all of them. D and trimming come from the DNA, and the V and J calls and clone size come from that table. Found here are about 350,000 clones, around 88% of them singletons; the top ten hold just over 7%. This CDR3 contains 17 residues. V lost 6 bases to trimming and J lost 1 base; unmatched junction nucleotides: 12. Per the germline V gene, CDR1 is ENHRY and CDR2 is SYGVKD. The data derive from a study of blood T cell repertoires in COVID-19. Study in general: COVID-19 samples, acute and convalescent, were from the United States, Italy and Spain. The analysed material was cDNA or gDNA that came from T cells, B-cell-depleted T cells, or PBMCs.

The receptor was isolated from a woman between 55 and 75 years old with COVID-19, enrolled during active disease. The gene calls are TRBV10-3 and TRBJ2-7; 10 nucleotides match TRBD1. Specimen: peripheral blood. The DNA for the CDR3 is TGTGCCATCAGAGGAAACTTAGGACAGGGGGATTCCTACGAGCAGTACTTC. This encodes CAIRGNLGQGDSYEQYF.